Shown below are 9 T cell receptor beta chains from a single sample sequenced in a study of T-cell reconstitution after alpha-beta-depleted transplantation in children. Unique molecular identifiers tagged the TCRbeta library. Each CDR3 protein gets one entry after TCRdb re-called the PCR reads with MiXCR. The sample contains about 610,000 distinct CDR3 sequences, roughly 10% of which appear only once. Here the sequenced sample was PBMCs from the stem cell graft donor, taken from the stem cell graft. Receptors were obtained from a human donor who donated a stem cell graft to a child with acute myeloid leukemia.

CDR3: CAWSVPRGLNTIYF. DNA for the CDR3: TGTGCCTGGAGTGTACCCAGGGGCCTGAACACCATATATTTT. The chain recombines TRBV30 with TRBJ1-3; D is possibly TRBD1 (6 bases). Germline loops: CDR1 GTSNPN, CDR2 SVGIG (reference sequence). V was clipped by 0 bases and J by 7 bases, with 13 bases between them. The CDR3 contains 14 residues.

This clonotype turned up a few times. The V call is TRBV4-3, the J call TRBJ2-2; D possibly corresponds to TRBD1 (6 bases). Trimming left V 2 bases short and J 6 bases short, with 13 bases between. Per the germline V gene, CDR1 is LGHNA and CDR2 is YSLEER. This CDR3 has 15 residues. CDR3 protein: CASSQPGPGAGELFF. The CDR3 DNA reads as TGCGCCAGCAGCCAACCGGGACCAGGGGCCGGGGAGCTGTTTTTT.

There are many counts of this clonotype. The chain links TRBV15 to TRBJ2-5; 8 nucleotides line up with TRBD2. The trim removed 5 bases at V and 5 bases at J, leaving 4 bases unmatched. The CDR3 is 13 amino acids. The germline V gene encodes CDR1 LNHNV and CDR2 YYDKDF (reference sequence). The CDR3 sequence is CATSGSGSETQYF. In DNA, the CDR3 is TGTGCCACCAGCGGCAGCGGGAGTGAGACCCAGTACTTC.

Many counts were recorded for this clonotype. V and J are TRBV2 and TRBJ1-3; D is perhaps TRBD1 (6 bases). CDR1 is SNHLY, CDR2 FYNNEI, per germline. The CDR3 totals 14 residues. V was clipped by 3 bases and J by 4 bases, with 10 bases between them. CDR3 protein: CASSEARGGNTIYF. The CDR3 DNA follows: TGTGCCAGCAGTGAGGCCAGGGGAGGAAACACCATATATTTT.

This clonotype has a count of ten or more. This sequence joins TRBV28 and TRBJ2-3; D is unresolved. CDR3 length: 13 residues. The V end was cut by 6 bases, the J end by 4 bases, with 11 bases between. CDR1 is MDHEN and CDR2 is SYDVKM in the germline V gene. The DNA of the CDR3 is TGTGCCAGCAGCAGTATGGTCCCAGATACGCAGTATTTT. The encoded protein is CASSSMVPDTQYF.

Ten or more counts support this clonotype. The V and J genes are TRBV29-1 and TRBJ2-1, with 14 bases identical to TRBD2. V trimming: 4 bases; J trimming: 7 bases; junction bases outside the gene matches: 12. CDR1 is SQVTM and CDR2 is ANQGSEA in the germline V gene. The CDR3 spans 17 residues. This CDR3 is CSVGPETSGRVWNEQFF. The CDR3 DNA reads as TGCAGCGTTGGTCCTGAGACTAGCGGGAGGGTTTGGAATGAGCAGTTCTTC.

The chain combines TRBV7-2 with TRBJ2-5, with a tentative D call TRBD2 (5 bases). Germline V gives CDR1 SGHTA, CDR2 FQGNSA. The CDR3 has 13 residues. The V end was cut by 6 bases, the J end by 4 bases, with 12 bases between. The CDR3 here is CASSLDWRETQYF. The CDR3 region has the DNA TGTGCCAGCAGTTTGGACTGGAGAGAGACCCAGTACTTC. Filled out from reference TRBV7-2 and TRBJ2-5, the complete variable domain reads GAGVSQSPSNKVTEKGKDVELRCDPISGHTALYWYRQSLGQGLEFLIYFQGNSAPDKSGLPSDRFSAERTGGSVSTLTIQRTQQEDSAVYLCASSLDWRETQYFGPGTRLLVL.

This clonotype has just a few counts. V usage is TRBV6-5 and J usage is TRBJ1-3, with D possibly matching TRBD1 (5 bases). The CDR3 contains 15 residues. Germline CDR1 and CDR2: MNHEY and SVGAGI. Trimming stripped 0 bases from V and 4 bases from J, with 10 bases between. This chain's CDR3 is CASSYSAGRGNTIYF. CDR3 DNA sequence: TGTGCCAGCAGTTACTCGGCAGGGAGGGGAAACACCATATATTTT.

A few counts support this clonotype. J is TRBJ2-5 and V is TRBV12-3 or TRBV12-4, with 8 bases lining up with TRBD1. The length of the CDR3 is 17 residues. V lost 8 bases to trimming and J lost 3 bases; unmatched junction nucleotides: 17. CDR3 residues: CASSLVGPSTGEETQYF. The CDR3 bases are TGTGCCAGCTCCCTGGTCGGGCCCTCGACAGGGGAAGAGACCCAGTACTTC.